This is a list of T cell receptor beta chains from one sample in a study of blood T cells in healthy people across ages. One entry per CDR3 protein, called by TCRdb with MiXCR from the 5' RACE reads. The table lists some 1.5 million distinct CDR3 sequences, about 30% of them singletons. Sequenced sample: blood. The receptors derive from a woman aged 25 to 39 in good health. Both conserved end residues are part of each CDR3. D genes are given only for firm matches. A clone size is listed for some rows: how often the clone was seen (once, few, many), or a class if it is expanded.

clone_size	d_call	v_call	j_call	cdr3_aa	cdr3_nt
few	TRBD1	TRBV6-6	TRBJ2-5	CASSRLFPGTGGETQYF	TGTGCCAGCAGTCGCCTCTTTCCCGGGACAGGGGGAGAGACCCAGTACTTC
.	TRBD1	TRBV4-1	TRBJ2-6	CASSQTDRGSGANVLTF	TGCGCCAGCAGCCAAACCGACAGGGGGAGTGGGGCCAACGTCCTGACTTTC
.	TRBD2	TRBV5-6	TRBJ2-5	CASRSRGGPGETQYF	TGTGCCAGCAGATCCCGCGGGGGGCCGGGGGAGACCCAGTACTTC
.	TRBD2	TRBV12-3/TRBV12-4	TRBJ2-1	CASSTGTSGRAPYNEQFF	TGTGCCAGCAGTACCGGGACTAGCGGGAGGGCCCCCTACAATGAGCAGTTCTTC
many	.	TRBV29-1	TRBJ2-1	CSVRRTEQFF	TGCAGCGTTCGAAGGACGGAGCAGTTCTTC
once	.	TRBV9	TRBJ1-5	CASSASRQTHQPQHF	TGTGCCAGCAGCGCTAGCCGACAGACTCATCAGCCCCAGCATTTT
.	.	TRBV12-3/TRBV12-4	TRBJ2-1	CASSFIEYNERFF	TGTGCCAGCAGTTTCATAGAATACAATGAGCGGTTCTTC
.	.	TRBV7-6	TRBJ2-7	CASSLVRTGPNEQYF	TGTGCCAGCAGCTTAGTACGGACGGGCCCCAATGAGCAGTACTTC
few	.	TRBV24-1	TRBJ2-1	CATSDLGGGRSYNEQFF	TGTGCCACCAGTGATTTAGGGGGGGGCCGCTCCTACAATGAGCAGTTCTTC
.	TRBD1	TRBV15	TRBJ2-5	CATSRDQGQTQETQYF	TGTGCCACCAGCAGAGATCAGGGACAGACCCAAGAGACCCAGTACTTC
few	TRBD1	TRBV5-1	TRBJ1-1	CASSLRGQGLNTEAFF	TGCGCCAGCAGCTTGAGAGGACAGGGATTGAACACTGAAGCTTTCTTT
.	TRBD1	TRBV4-1	TRBJ1-5	CASSQDDRGPYSNQPQHF	TGCGCCAGCAGCCAAGACGACAGGGGACCTTATAGCAATCAGCCCCAGCATTTT
.	.	TRBV6-1	TRBJ2-3	CASRKTRVVTDTQYF	TGTGCCAGCAGGAAGACTAGGGTCGTCACAGATACGCAGTATTTT
.	.	TRBV20-1	TRBJ1-1	CSARDLGQHTEAFF	TGCAGTGCTAGAGATCTTGGGCAGCACACTGAAGCTTTCTTT
.	.	TRBV29-1	TRBJ2-7	CSVELGRATYEQYF	TGCAGCGTTGAATTAGGCAGGGCTACCTACGAGCAGTACTTC
.	TRBD2	TRBV5-1	TRBJ2-7	CASILDPSGISSYEQYF	TGCGCCAGCATCTTGGATCCTAGCGGGATAAGCTCCTACGAGCAGTACTTC
.	.	TRBV6-5	TRBJ2-5	CASGRGRGSQETQYF	TGTGCCAGCGGACGGGGGCGCGGGAGCCAAGAGACCCAGTACTTC
few	TRBD2	TRBV7-2	TRBJ2-1	CASSFPGASGRRNEQFF	TGTGCCAGCAGCTTCCCCGGAGCTAGCGGGAGGCGTAATGAGCAGTTCTTC
.	.	TRBV20-1	TRBJ2-2	CSAISGTGELFF	TGCAGTGCTATTTCGGGCACCGGGGAGCTGTTTTTT
.	.	TRBV27	TRBJ2-3	CASSPLRGESRTDTQYF	TGTGCCAGCAGTCCTCTTCGTGGGGAGTCGAGGACAGATACGCAGTATTTT
.	TRBD1	TRBV18	TRBJ2-7	CASSHDRAAYEQYF	TGTGCCAGCTCACACGACAGGGCTGCCTACGAGCAGTACTTC
.	.	TRBV10-3	TRBJ2-5	CAISEGGRDEQYF	TGTGCCATCAGTGAAGGAGGGCGGGATGAGCAGTACTTC
.	TRBD2	TRBV25-1	TRBJ2-3	CATRGEGDTQYF	TGTGCCACCCGAGGGGAGGGAGATACGCAGTATTTT
once	.	TRBV9	TRBJ1-4	CASSAGPGDEKRFF	TGTGCCAGCAGCGCGGGCCCCGGTGATGAAAAACGGTTTTTT
few	.	TRBV29-1	TRBJ1-2	CSVESSRFYGYTF	TGCAGCGTTGAATCATCCAGATTTTATGGCTACACCTTC
.	.	TRBV3-1	TRBJ2-3	CASSQVLFPGTLGPDTQYF	TGTGCCAGCAGCCAAGTCCTCTTTCCCGGGACCCTGGGCCCAGATACGCAGTATTTT
few	.	TRBV11-2	TRBJ1-5	CASSLGPVLGQPQHF	TGTGCCAGTAGCTTAGGTCCGGTGTTGGGCCAGCCCCAGCATTTT
few	.	TRBV7-2	TRBJ2-3	CASSLNWMRAGTDTQYF	TGTGCCAGCAGCTTAAATTGGATGAGGGCCGGCACAGATACGCAGTATTTT
many	.	TRBV29-1	TRBJ1-2	CSVSGIGLPTDGYTF	TGCAGCGTTTCGGGAATTGGGCTCCCGACGGATGGCTACACCTTC
.	.	TRBV7-6	TRBJ2-3	CASSPEGPADTQYF	TGTGCCAGCAGCCCCGAGGGGCCGGCAGATACGCAGTATTTT
.	TRBD2	TRBV9	TRBJ2-1	CASSVALAGGINEQFF	TGTGCCAGCAGCGTAGCCTTAGCGGGAGGTATAAATGAGCAGTTCTTC
few	.	TRBV2	TRBJ2-6	CASRNFLTGANVLTF	TGTGCCAGCAGGAATTTTTTGACAGGGGCCAACGTCCTGACTTTC
.	.	TRBV27	TRBJ2-5	CASLWGETQYF	TGTGCCAGCCTATGGGGGGAGACCCAGTACTTC
.	.	TRBV25-1	TRBJ1-2	CASRKGLDFGYTF	TGTGCCAGCAGGAAGGGGTTGGACTTTGGCTACACCTTC
.	.	TRBV2	TRBJ2-3	CASYRLGPQKPICNTDTQYF	TGTGCCAGCTATAGGCTGGGACCTCAAAAACCCATCTGTAACACAGATACGCAGTATTTT
.	TRBD2	TRBV2	TRBJ2-1	CASSEAGLAGVEQFF	TGTGCCAGCAGTGAAGCGGGACTAGCGGGAGTTGAGCAGTTCTTC
.	TRBD1	TRBV5-4	TRBJ2-7	CASSGPDRGNYEQYF	TGTGCCAGCAGCGGGCCGGACAGGGGGAACTACGAGCAGTACTTC
.	.	TRBV20-1	TRBJ2-6	CSARGIGLGAAGANVLTF	TGCAGTGCTAGAGGGATTGGACTGGGGGCGGCTGGGGCCAACGTCCTGACTTTC
.	TRBD2	TRBV6-5	TRBJ2-7	CSSRLATSDSYEQYF	TGTTCCAGCAGGCTAGCGACTAGCGACTCCTACGAGCAGTACTTC
.	TRBD1	TRBV2	TRBJ2-2	CASSEEQGIGELFF	TGTGCCAGCAGTGAAGAACAGGGGATCGGGGAGCTGTTTTTT
many	TRBD2	TRBV25-1	TRBJ2-5	CASSDLGTSVQETQYF	TGTGCCAGCAGTGATCTCGGGACTAGCGTACAAGAAACCCAGTACTTC
many	.	TRBV5-5	TRBJ1-1	CASSRGPNTEAFF	TGTGCCAGCAGCAGGGGCCCGAACACTGAAGCTTTCTTT
many	.	TRBV7-2	TRBJ2-1	CASSRVGTYNEQFF	TGTGCCAGCAGCCGAGTGGGTACCTACAATGAGCAGTTCTTC